Sequencing of this T cell receptor (beta chain) was carried out in a study of CD8 T cells in Susac syndrome. The CDR3 spans 12 residues. The germline V and J ends were trimmed by 3 bases and 8 bases, with 10 bases remaining between them. The RNA, about 0.5 to 1 ug, was put through reverse transcription using random hexamers. It was immunoSEQ multiplex PCR that amplified TCR beta CDR3 across 54 Vbeta and 13 Jbeta. TCRdb redid the calling of the immunoSEQ multiplex PCR reads with MiXCR, one entry per CDR3 protein. The sample includes 180,000 or so distinct CDR3 sequences, about 95% of them seen just once. Blood CD8+ and CD4+ T cells underwent high-throughput TCR beta sequencing. The controls were healthy donors who were matched for age and sex.

The clonotype was recovered from a human donor in good health. The chain couples TRBV12-3 or TRBV12-4 to TRBJ1-1; D call uncertain. The sequenced sample was CD4+ T cells from PBMCs. CDR3 DNA sequence: TGTGCCAGCAGTTTGATGAAGAAAGAAGCTTTCTTT. This encodes CASSLMKKEAFF.